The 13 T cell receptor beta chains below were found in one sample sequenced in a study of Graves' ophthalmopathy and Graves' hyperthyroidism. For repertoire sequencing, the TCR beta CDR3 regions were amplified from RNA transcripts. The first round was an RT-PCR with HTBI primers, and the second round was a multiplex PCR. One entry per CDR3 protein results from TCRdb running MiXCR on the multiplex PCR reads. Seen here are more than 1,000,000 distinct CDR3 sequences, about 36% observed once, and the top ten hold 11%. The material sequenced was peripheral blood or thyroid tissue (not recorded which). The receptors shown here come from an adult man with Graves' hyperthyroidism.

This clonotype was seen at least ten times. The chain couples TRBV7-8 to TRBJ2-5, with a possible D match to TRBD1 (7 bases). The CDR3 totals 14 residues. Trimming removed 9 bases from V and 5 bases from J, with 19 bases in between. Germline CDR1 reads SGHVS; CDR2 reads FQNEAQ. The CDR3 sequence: CASSLQGRRETQYF. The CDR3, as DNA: TGTGCCAGTAGTCTACAGGGGAGGAGGGAGACCCAGTACTTC.

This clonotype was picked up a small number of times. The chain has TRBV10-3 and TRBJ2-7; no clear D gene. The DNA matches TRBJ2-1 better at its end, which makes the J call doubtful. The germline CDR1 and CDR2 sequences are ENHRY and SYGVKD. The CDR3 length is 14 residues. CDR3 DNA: TGTGCCATCAGTATGCCGGCAGGCTACAATGAGCAGTTCTTC. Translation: CAISMPAGYNEQFF.

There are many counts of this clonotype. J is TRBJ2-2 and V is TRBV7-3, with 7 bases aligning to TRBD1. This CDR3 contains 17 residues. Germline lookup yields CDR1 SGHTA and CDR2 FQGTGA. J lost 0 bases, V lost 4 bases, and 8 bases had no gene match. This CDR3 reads CASSWDRDRANTGELFF. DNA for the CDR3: TGTGCCAGCAGCTGGGACCGGGACAGAGCGAACACCGGGGAGCTGTTTTTT.

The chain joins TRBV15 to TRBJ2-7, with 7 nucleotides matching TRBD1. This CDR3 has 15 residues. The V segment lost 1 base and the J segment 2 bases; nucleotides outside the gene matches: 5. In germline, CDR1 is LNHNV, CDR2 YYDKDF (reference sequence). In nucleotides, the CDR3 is TGTGCCACCAGCAGAGGAGGGGGCAGTACCTACGAGCAGTACTTC. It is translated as CATSRGGGSTYEQYF.

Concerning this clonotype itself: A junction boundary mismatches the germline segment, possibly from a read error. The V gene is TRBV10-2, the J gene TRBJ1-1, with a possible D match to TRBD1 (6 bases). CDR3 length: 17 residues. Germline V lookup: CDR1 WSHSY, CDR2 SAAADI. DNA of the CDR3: TGCGCCAGCAGTGAGTCAAGGGTAACAGGGCAGAACACTGAAGCCTTATTT. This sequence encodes CASSESRVTGQNTEALF.

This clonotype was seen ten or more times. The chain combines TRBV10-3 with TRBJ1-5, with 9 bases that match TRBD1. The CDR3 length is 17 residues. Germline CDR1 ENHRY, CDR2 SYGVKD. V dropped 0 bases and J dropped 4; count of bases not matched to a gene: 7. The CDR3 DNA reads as TGTGCCATCAGTGAGTCGTGGGGACAGGGAAAAAATCAGCCCCAGCATTTT. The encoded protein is CAISESWGQGKNQPQHF.

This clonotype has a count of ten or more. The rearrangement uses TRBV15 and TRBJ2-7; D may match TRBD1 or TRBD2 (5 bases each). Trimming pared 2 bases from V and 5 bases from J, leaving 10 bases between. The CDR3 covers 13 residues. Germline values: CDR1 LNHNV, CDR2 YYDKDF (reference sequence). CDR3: CATSRMLGDEQYF. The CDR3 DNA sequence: TGTGCCACCAGCAGAATGCTGGGGGACGAGCAGTACTTC.

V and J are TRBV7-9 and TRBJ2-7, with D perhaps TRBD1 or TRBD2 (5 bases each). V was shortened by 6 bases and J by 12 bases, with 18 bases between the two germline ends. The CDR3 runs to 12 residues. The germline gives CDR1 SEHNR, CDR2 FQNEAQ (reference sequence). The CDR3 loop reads CASRSGTRDAYF. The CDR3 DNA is TGTGCCAGCAGGTCTGGGACCCGAGATGCGTACTTC.

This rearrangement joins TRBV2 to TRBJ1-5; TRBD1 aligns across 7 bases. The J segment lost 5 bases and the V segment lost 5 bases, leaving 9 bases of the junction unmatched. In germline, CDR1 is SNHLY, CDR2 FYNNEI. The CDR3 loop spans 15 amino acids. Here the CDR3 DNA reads TGTGCCAGCAGTCGACCGACAGGGTTTGATCAGCCCCAGCATTTT. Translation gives CASSRPTGFDQPQHF.

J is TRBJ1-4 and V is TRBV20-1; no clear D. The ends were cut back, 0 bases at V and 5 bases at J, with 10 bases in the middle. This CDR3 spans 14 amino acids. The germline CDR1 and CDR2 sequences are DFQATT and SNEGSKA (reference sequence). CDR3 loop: CSARDPRLNEKLFF. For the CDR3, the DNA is TGCAGTGCTAGAGATCCCCGACTGAATGAAAAACTGTTTTTT.

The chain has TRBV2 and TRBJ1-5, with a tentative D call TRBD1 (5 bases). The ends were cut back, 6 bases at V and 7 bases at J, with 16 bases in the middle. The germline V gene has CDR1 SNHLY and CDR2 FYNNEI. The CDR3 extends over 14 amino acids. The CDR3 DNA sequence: TGTGCCAGCAGCCGATCCGACAGTCAGCAGCCCCAGCATTTT. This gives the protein CASSRSDSQQPQHF.

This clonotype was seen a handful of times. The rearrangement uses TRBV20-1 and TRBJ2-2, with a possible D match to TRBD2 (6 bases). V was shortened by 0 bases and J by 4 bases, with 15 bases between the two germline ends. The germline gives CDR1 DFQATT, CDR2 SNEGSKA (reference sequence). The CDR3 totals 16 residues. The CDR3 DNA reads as TGCAGTGCTAGAGATTATTTGGCGGGGTCCACCGGGGAGCTGTTTTTT. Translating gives CSARDYLAGSTGELFF.

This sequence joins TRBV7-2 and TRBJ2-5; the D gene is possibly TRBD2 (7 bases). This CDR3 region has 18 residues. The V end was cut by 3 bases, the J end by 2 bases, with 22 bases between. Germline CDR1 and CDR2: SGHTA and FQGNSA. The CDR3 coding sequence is TGTGCCAGCAGCTTTGGCACCGGGGGGCGCGGAGGGCAAGAGACCCAGTACTTC. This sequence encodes CASSFGTGGRGGQETQYF.